A single T cell receptor beta chain is shown here with its context. This CDR3 has 13 residues. Assay used: immunoSEQ multiplex PCR; TCRdb lists only in-frame clones, some missing. The sample includes 70,000 or so clones, over 55% seen only once; the top ten take over 7.5%. The entry originates in a study of PD-1 blockade in classical Hodgkin lymphoma. The patients all showed relapse after autologous stem cell transplantation, while their brentuximab vedotin exposure varied. The rearrangement uses TRBV21-1 and TRBJ2-6. TRBV21-1 counts as a pseudogene. The clonotype was recovered from a human donor with classical Hodgkin lymphoma. The source was peripheral blood mononuclear cells (PBMCs), collected before the second cycle of nivolumab. CDR3 residues: CASRRSGANVLTF. CDR3 nucleotides: TGTGCCAGCCGCCGCTCTGGGGCCAACGTCCTGACTTTC.